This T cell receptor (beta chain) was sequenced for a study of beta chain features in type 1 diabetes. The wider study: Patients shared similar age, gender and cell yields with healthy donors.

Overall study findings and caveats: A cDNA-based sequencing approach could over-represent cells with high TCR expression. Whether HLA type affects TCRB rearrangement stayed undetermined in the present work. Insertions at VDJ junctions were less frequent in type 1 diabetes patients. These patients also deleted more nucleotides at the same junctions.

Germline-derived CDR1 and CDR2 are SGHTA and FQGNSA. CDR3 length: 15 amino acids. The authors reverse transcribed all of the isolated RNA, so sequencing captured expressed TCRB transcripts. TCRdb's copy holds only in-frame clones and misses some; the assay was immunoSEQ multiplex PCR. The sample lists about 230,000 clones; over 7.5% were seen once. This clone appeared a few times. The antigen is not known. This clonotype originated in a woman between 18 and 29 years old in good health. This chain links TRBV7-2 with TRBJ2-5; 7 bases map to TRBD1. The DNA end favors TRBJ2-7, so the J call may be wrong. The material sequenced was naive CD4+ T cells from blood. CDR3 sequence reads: CASSLAGTASYEQYF. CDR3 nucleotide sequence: TGTGCCAGCAGCTTAGCTGGGACAGCCTCCTACGAGCAGTACTTC.